One sample yielded the 18 T cell receptor beta chains listed below, sequenced in a study of control samples from healthy donors and cancer patients. The data were produced by immunoSEQ multiplex PCR, yet TCRdb's version contains in-frame clones alone and is incomplete. The sample records some 140,000 clones, more than 90% being singletons. Sequencing was carried out using blood. These receptors were obtained from a man younger than 45 in good health.

This chain connects TRBV9 to TRBJ1-1, with a weak D call TRBD1 (5 bases). The CDR3 runs to 16 residues. Germline V gene sequence: CDR1 SGDLS, CDR2 YYNGEE. V was pared by 7 bases and J by 2 bases, with 21 bases between. The CDR3 sequence: CASSRLSGTFNTEAFF. CDR3 in DNA: TGTGCCAGCTCTCGTCTCTCCGGGACCTTCAACACTGAAGCTTTCTTT.

In its sample, this clone was seen a few times. The chain joins TRBV15 to TRBJ1-4; 10 bases agree with TRBD1. This CDR3 contains 16 residues. CDR1 is LNHNV, CDR2 YYDKDF, per germline (reference sequence). V lost 3 bases to trimming and J lost 6 bases; unmatched junction nucleotides: 7. CDR3 DNA: TGTGCCACCAGCAGGGTTTCCGGGACAGGGGATGAAAAACTGTTTTTT. It yields the protein CATSRVSGTGDEKLFF.

The chain links TRBV27 to TRBJ2-1, with unresolved D. This CDR3 is 11 amino acids long. The V gene's germline CDR1 is MNHEY and CDR2 SMNVEV (reference sequence). Trimming pared 0 bases from V and 8 bases from J, leaving 2 bases between. Here the CDR3 DNA reads TGTGCCAGCAGTTTATCTGATGAGCAGTTCTTC. Residues: CASSLSDEQFF.

V is TRBV7-9 and J is TRBJ2-1, with 8 bases that match TRBD2. The CDR3 loop spans 17 amino acids. Trimming took 4 bases from V and 6 from J; bases not matched to a gene: 14. Germline V gene data show CDR1 as SEHNR and CDR2 as FQNEAQ (reference sequence). The CDR3 spells CASSSPPGLGMANEQFF. CDR3 nucleotides: TGTGCCAGCAGCTCTCCCCCGGGACTAGGAATGGCCAATGAGCAGTTCTTC.

V gene TRBV19 combines with J gene TRBJ2-1; tentatively, D is TRBD1 (6 bases). CDR1 LNHDA and CDR2 SQIVND come from the germline V gene (reference sequence). The CDR3 covers 15 residues. V was trimmed by 5 bases and J by 0 bases, leaving 11 bases between them. CDR3 amino acids: CASSPDRSSYNEQFF. The CDR3 DNA follows: TGTGCCAGTAGTCCTGACAGGAGCTCCTACAATGAGCAGTTCTTC.

The genes are TRBV25-1 and TRBJ2-7, with 7 bases aligning to TRBD2. V shed 8 bases, J shed 5 bases, and the junction held 6 bases outside the gene matches. Germline loops: CDR1 MGHDK, CDR2 SYGVNS. The CDR3 has 12 residues. The CDR3 protein is CASSRGDHEQYF. DNA for the CDR3: TGTGCCAGCTCACGGGGGGACCACGAGCAGTACTTC.

This sequence joins TRBV19 and TRBJ1-5; no clear D. CDR3 length: 12 amino acids. V was shortened by 6 bases and J by 5 bases, with 8 bases between the two germline ends. The germline V gene has CDR1 LNHDA and CDR2 SQIVND (reference sequence). This chain's CDR3 is CASRWLDQPQHF. CDR3 coding DNA: TGTGCCAGTAGATGGTTGGATCAGCCCCAGCATTTT.

This clone was seen only once. V is TRBV3-1 (or the pseudogene TRBV3-2) and J is TRBJ1-3; unclear D gene. The CDR3 length is 15 residues. The V and J ends lost 1 base and 2 bases respectively, with 9 bases between them. Germline values: CDR1 LGHDT, CDR2 YNNKEL (reference sequence). CDR3 region: CASSQGRSTGNTIYF. The CDR3 DNA follows: TGTGCCAGCAGCCAAGGGAGGTCGACTGGAAACACCATATATTTT.

In its sample, this clone was seen once. V and J are TRBV7-2 and TRBJ2-2; no reliable D call. The CDR3 runs 15 residues. Germline CDR1 is SGHTA and CDR2 is FQGNSA. Trimming took 0 bases from V and 3 from J, leaving 8 bases between them. The CDR3 sequence: CASSLAILYTGELFF. The CDR3 DNA follows: TGTGCCAGCAGCTTAGCGATTCTGTACACCGGGGAGCTGTTTTTT.

The chain carries TRBV19 and TRBJ1-5; no reliable D call. Germline assignment: CDR1 LNHDA and CDR2 SQIVND (reference sequence). Trimming took 5 bases from V and 5 from J, leaving 16 bases between them. This CDR3 has 15 amino acids. The CDR3 nucleotides are TGTGCCAGTAGTGTGCAAGGTCGGGGATATCAGCCCCAGCATTTT. This translates into CASSVQGRGYQPQHF.

The V call is TRBV27, the J call TRBJ1-4, with D uncertain. The V end was cut by 1 base, the J end by 3 bases, with 9 bases between. This CDR3 comprises 15 residues. Germline CDR1 reads MNHEY; CDR2 reads SMNVEV (reference sequence). The CDR3: CASSLYAGPNEKLFF. The CDR3 DNA sequence: TGTGCCAGCAGTTTATATGCAGGCCCTAATGAAAAACTGTTTTTT.

This chain links TRBV7-2 with TRBJ2-7; 7 bases match TRBD2. V was pared by 1 base and J by 2 bases, with 11 bases of the junction left unmatched. The germline V gene encodes CDR1 SGHTA and CDR2 FQGNSA. The CDR3 loop spans 17 amino acids. In nucleotides, the CDR3 is TGTGCCAGCAGCTTAGTTTTAGTGGCGGGAGATCCCTACGAGCAGTACTTC. It yields the protein CASSLVLVAGDPYEQYF.

This sequence joins TRBV6-1 and TRBJ2-7, with a tentative D call TRBD2 (6 bases). In germline, CDR1 is MNHNS, CDR2 SASEGT. There are 12 residues in the CDR3. V was trimmed by 1 base and J by 12 bases, leaving 13 bases between them. The CDR3 protein is CASSEVGGGGYF. Here the CDR3 DNA reads TGTGCCAGCAGTGAAGTGGGGGGAGGCGGGTACTTC.

The chain uses TRBV27 and TRBJ2-3; TRBD2 agrees at 11 bases. The germline CDR1 and CDR2 sequences are MNHEY and SMNVEV (reference sequence). The CDR3 has 16 residues. V was clipped by 6 bases and J by 6 bases; unmatched bases: 11. CDR3 region: CASSEGLAGPGDTQYF. The CDR3 DNA sequence: TGTGCCAGCAGCGAAGGACTAGCGGGCCCAGGTGATACGCAGTATTTT.

The rearrangement joins TRBV11-2 to TRBJ1-6; D remains ambiguous. The V end was cut by 1 base, the J end by 3 bases, with 4 bases between. This CDR3 contains 14 residues. Germline lookup yields CDR1 SGHAT and CDR2 FQNNGV. The CDR3, as DNA: TGTGCCAGCAGCTTAGGACACTATAATTCACCCCTCCACTTT. It specifies CASSLGHYNSPLHF.

The chain is built from TRBV6-5 and TRBJ2-3, with 7 bases identical to TRBD1. Germline V gene sequence: CDR1 MNHEY, CDR2 SVGAGI. This CDR3 is 13 amino acids long. The ends lost 6 bases at V and 3 bases at J; junction bases unmatched: 3. DNA for the CDR3: TGTGCCAGCAGCCAGGGGGATACAGATACGCAGTATTTT. Protein: CASSQGDTDTQYF.

This clone was seen more than once but under ten times. The V and J genes are TRBV5-6 and TRBJ2-7, with D possibly matching TRBD1 (5 bases). Germline V lookup: CDR1 SGHDT, CDR2 YYEEEE. This CDR3 comprises 13 residues. Trimming left V 4 bases short and J 3 bases short, with 11 bases between. CDR3 amino acids: CASSHFTGYEQYF. CDR3 in DNA: TGTGCCAGCAGCCACTTTACAGGCTACGAGCAGTACTTC.

V usage is TRBV5-4 and J usage is TRBJ2-1; TRBD2 matches at 8 bases. This CDR3 spans 16 amino acids. Trimming removed 4 bases from V and 4 bases from J; junction bases left unmatched: 10. The V gene's germline CDR1 is SGHNT and CDR2 YYREEE (reference sequence). CDR3 sequence: CASSRTGSGAYNEQFF. CDR3 sequence (DNA): TGTGCCAGCAGCCGGACGGGTAGCGGGGCGTACAATGAGCAGTTCTTC.